The clone carrying this T cell receptor beta chain was seen repeatedly, ten times or more. This CDR3 has 14 amino acids. The ends were cut back, 0 bases at V and 4 bases at J, with 10 bases in the middle. Germline V gene lookup returns CDR1 SGHDT and CDR2 YYEEEE. Time point meaning: sample taken at primary tumor resection. TCRs were sequenced from unsorted whole RNA of tumor, nontumor lung or PBMC. TCRdb recomputed calls from the 5' RACE reads with MiXCR, one row per CDR3 protein. The sample yields about 39,000 distinct CDR3 sequences, approximately 3% seen once. The sample belongs to a study of spatial heterogeneity in lung cancer.

This material consisted of normal lung tissue next to the tumor, taken at surgery. This clonotype was obtained from a male donor with early-stage non-small cell lung cancer. This chain connects TRBV5-6 to TRBJ2-5; no reliable D call. The CDR3 DNA is TGTGCCAGCAGCTTGGTAGGCAGATCAGAGACCCAGTACTTC. Its translation: CASSLVGRSETQYF.